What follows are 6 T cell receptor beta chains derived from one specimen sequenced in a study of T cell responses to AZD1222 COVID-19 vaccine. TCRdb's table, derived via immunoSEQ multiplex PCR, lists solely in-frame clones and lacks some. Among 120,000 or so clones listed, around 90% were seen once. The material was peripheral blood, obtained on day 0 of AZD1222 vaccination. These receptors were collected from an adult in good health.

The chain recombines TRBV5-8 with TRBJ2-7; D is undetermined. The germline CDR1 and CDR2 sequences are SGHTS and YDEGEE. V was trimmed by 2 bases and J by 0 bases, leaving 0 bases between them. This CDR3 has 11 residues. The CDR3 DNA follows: TGTGCCAGCAGCTTCTCCTACGAGCAGTACTTC. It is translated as CASSFSYEQYF.

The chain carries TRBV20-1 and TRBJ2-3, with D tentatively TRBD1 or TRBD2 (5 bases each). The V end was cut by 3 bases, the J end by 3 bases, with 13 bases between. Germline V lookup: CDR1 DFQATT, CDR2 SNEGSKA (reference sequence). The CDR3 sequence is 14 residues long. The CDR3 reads CSASGDGSTDTQYF. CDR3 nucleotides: TGCAGTGCTAGTGGGGACGGATCGACAGATACGCAGTATTTT.

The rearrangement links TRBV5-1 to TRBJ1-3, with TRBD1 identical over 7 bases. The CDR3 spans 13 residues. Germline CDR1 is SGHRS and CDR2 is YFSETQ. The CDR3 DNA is TGCGGTATTTACAGGGGAACGGGAAACACCATATATTTT. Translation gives CGIYRGTGNTIYF. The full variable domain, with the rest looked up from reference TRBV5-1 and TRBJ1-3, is KAGVTQTPRYLIKTRGQQVTLSCSPISGHRSVSWYQQTPGQGLQFLFEYFSETQRNKGNFPGRFSGRQFSNSRSEMNVSTLELGDSALYLCGIYRGTGNTIYFGEGSWLTVV.

This chain's CDR3 is CASSLTGGGETQYF. CDR3 nucleotide sequence: TGTGCCAGCAGTCTCACAGGGGGAGGAGAGACCCAGTACTTC. This rearrangement joins TRBV6-2 or TRBV6-3 to TRBJ2-5; 8 bases align to TRBD1. The CDR3 spans 14 residues. V lost 5 bases and J lost 4; bases outside the gene matches: 6. CDR1 MNHEY and CDR2 SVGEGT come from the germline V gene.

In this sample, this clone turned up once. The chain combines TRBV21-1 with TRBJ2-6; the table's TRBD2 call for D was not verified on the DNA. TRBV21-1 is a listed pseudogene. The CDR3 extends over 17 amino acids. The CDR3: CASSTKGGNSGANVLTF. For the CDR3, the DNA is TGTGCCAGCAGCACAAAGGGGGGGAACTCTGGGGCCAACGTCCTGACTTTC.

This chain's CDR3 is CASSVALTNVQYF. CDR3 coding DNA: TGTGCCAGCAGCGTAGCTCTGACTAACGTACAGTACTTC. The chain uses TRBV9 and TRBJ2-7; D is perhaps TRBD2 (5 bases). This CDR3 region has 13 residues. The germline V gene has CDR1 SGDLS and CDR2 YYNGEE. Trimming shortened V by 0 bases and J by 10 bases, and 14 bases separated the two germline ends.